This T cell receptor (beta chain) came from a study of blood T cell repertoires in COVID-19. Study overall: Spain, Italy and the United States supplied samples that represented acute and convalescent COVID-19. PBMCs, B-cell-depleted T cells, or T cells provided the cDNA or gDNA that made up the material.

Original methodology: The authors estimated nucleated cell counts from reference gene primer amplification. TCRdb's table, derived via immunoSEQ multiplex PCR, lists solely in-frame clones and lacks some. From that table come the V and J calls and clone size; the DNA was used to work out D and trimming. The sample has fewer than 250,000 clones, approximately 82% seen once; the top ten hold approximately 2.6%. The CDR3 loop spans 15 amino acids. CDR1 is LNHDA and CDR2 is SQIVND in the germline V gene (reference sequence). V was trimmed by 7 bases and J by 1 base, leaving 16 bases between them. This receptor was identified in a woman in her sixties or seventies with active or convalescent COVID-19. The V and J genes are TRBV19 and TRBJ1-1; weak D call: TRBD1 (5 bases). The sample comprised peripheral blood. CDR3 DNA: TGTGCCAGTATCCCAGAGGGGCGGGGGAACACTGAAGCTTTCTTT. As protein: CASIPEGRGNTEAFF. The full variable domain, rest sourced from reference TRBV19 and TRBJ1-1, is DGGITQSPKYLFRKEGQNVTLSCEQNLNHDAMYWYRQDPGQGLRLIYYSQIVNDFQKGDIAEGYSVSREKKESFPLTVTSAQKNPTAFYLCASIPEGRGNTEAFFGQGTRLTVV.